This is a list of T cell receptor beta chains from one sample in a study of T cells after yellow fever vaccination. TCRdb re-called the 5' RACE reads with MiXCR, one entry per CDR3 protein. This table holds about 630,000 distinct CDR3 sequences, roughly an eighth found once. The starting material was PBMCs, obtained on the day of the yellow fever booster vaccination. These receptor sequences come from a man between 25 and 39 years old who received the YFV17D yellow fever vaccine. The CDR3 runs from the conserved cysteine through the conserved F or W. The D gene is left open where the match is weak. A clone size is listed for some rows: how often the clone was seen (once, few, many), or a class if it is expanded.

d_gene	abundance	j_gene	v_gene	CDR3nt	CDR3aa
TRBD2	-	TRBJ2-7	TRBV6-1	TGTGCCAGCTCCCCGAGGGGGCTAGCGGGGACCTACGAGCAGTACTTC	CASSPRGLAGTYEQYF
-	few	TRBJ2-3	TRBV28	TGTGCCAGCAAGGACTTCACAGATACGCAGTATTTT	CASKDFTDTQYF
-	-	TRBJ1-5	TRBV3-1	TGTGCCAGCAGCCAAGCCGGGGGAAATCAGCCCCAGCATTTT	CASSQAGGNQPQHF
-	few	TRBJ1-5	TRBV10-3	TGTGCCATCAGTATCGACCCGGAGACGCCCCAGCATTTT	CAISIDPETPQHF
-	many	TRBJ2-7	TRBV4-2	TGTGCCAGCAGCCAAGATAACGGAGGCCACTACGAGCAGTACTTC	CASSQDNGGHYEQYF
-	-	TRBJ2-7	TRBV29-1	TGCAGCGTTGGGGACGGAACTCTTAATTACGAGCAGTACTTC	CSVGDGTLNYEQYF
-	few	TRBJ1-2	TRBV14	TGTGCCAGCAGCCTACGGCAGGGAAACTATGGCTACACCTTC	CASSLRQGNYGYTF
-	few	TRBJ2-2	TRBV7-2	TGTGCCAGCAGCCAACCCCTCAGGGCCAACACCGGGGAGCTGTTTTTT	CASSQPLRANTGELFF
-	few	TRBJ2-7	TRBV20-1	TGCAGTGCTAGTGGGCAGGGCGGCTACGAGCAGTACTTC	CSASGQGGYEQYF
-	-	TRBJ2-1	TRBV3-1	TGTGCCAGCAGCCAGTCATCCGCAAGTGAGCAGTTCTTC	CASSQSSASEQFF
TRBD2	-	TRBJ2-1	TRBV20-1	TGCAGTGCTAGCCCCCTAGCGGGAGGCAACAATGAGCAGTTCTTC	CSASPLAGGNNEQFF
TRBD2	few	TRBJ2-7	TRBV20-1	TGCAGTGCTAGCCCGGATAGCGGGAGGGCCGAGCAGTACTTC	CSASPDSGRAEQYF
TRBD2	few	TRBJ2-3	TRBV6-5	TGTGCCAGCAGTTACTTTGGACTAGCGGACGTGACAGATACGCAGTATTTT	CASSYFGLADVTDTQYF
-	few	TRBJ2-1	TRBV7-9	TGTGCCATAACGGACTTTAGAGGCGGTGAGCAGTTCTTC	CAITDFRGGEQFF
-	-	TRBJ2-5	TRBV9	TGTGCCAGCAGCGTCCGACCTGGGGAAGAGACCCAGTACTTC	CASSVRPGEETQYF
TRBD2	-	TRBJ2-1	TRBV29-1	TGCAGCGTAAAAGGGGGCCTAGCGGGGACCAATGAGCAGTTCTTC	CSVKGGLAGTNEQFF
TRBD1	-	TRBJ1-2	TRBV4-3	TGCGCCAGCAGCCAAGGAATGACAGGGGTCTATGGCTACACCTTC	CASSQGMTGVYGYTF
TRBD2	-	TRBJ2-1	TRBV4-3	TGCGCCAGCAGCCAAGATGCTAGCGGGTTCCAGCAGTTCTTC	CASSQDASGFQQFF
TRBD1	-	TRBJ1-5	TRBV20-1	TGCAGTGCTATCAGGGGGGCGAGCAATCAGCCCCAGCATTTT	CSAIRGASNQPQHF
TRBD2	few	TRBJ2-1	TRBV14	TGTGCCAGCAGCCAAGATCTACTAGCGGGAGTGAGGAATGAGCAGTTCTTC	CASSQDLLAGVRNEQFF
-	few	TRBJ2-2	TRBV4-3	TGCGCCAGCAGCCACGGGCCTGCCCAGCCGGAGCGCGGCGGGGAGCTGTTTTTT	CASSHGPAQPERGGELFF
-	-	TRBJ2-2	TRBV11-2	TGTGCCAGCAGCTTAGAGGCCGGAGGGGCCGGGGAGCTGTTTTTT	CASSLEAGGAGELFF